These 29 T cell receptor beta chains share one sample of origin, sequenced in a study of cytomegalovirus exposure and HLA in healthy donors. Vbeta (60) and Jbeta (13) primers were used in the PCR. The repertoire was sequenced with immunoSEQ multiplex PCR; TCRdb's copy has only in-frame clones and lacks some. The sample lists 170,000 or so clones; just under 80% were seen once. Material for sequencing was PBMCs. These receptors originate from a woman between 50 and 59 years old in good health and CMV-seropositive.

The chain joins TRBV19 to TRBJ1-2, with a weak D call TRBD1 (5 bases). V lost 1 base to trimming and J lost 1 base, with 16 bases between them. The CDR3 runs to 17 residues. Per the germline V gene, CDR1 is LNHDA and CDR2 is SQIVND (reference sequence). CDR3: CASSIARRGTGNYGYTF. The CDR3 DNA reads TGTGCCAGTAGTATAGCCCGGCGGGGCACGGGTAACTATGGCTACACCTTC.

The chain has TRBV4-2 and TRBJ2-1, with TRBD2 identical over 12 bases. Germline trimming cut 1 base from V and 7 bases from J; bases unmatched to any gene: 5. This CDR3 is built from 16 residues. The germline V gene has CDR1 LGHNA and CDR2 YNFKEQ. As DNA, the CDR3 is TGTGCCAGCAGCCAAGTACTAGCGGGAGGTTTAAATGAGCAGTTCTTC. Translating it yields CASSQVLAGGLNEQFF.

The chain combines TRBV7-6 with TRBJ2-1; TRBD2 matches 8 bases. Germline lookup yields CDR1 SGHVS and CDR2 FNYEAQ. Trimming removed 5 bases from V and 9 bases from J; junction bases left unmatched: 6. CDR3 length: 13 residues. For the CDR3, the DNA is TGTGCCAGCAGCCAGGGACTAGTGCCTGAGCAGTTCTTC. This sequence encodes CASSQGLVPEQFF.

The CDR3 protein is CASSEGQPSTDTQYF. The CDR3, as DNA: TGCGCCAGCAGTGAAGGACAGCCAAGCACAGATACGCAGTATTTT. V gene TRBV10-2 combines with J gene TRBJ2-3, with D perhaps TRBD1 (6 bases). The V gene lost 3 bases and the J gene lost 0 bases, with 10 bases spanning the gap. Per the germline V gene, CDR1 is WSHSY and CDR2 is SAAADI. This CDR3 has 15 amino acids.

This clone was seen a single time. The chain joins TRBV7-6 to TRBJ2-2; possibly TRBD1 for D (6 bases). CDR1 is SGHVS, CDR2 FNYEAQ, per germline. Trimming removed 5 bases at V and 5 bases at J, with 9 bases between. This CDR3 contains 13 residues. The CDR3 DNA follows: TGTGCCAGCAGCCAGGACAGAACCGGGGAGCTGTTTTTT. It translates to CASSQDRTGELFF.

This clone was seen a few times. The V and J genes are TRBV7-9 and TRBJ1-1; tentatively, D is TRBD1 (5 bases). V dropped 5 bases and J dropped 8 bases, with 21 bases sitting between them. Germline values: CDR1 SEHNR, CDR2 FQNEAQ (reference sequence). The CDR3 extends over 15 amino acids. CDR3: CASSPAYRGLEEAFF. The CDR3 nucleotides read TGTGCCAGCAGCCCGGCTTATAGGGGCTTAGAGGAAGCTTTCTTT. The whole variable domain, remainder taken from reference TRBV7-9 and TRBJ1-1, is DTGVSQNPRHKITKRGQNVTFRCDPISEHNRLYWYRQTLGQGPEFLTYFQNEAQLEKSRLLSDRFSAERPKGSFSTLEIQRTEQGDSAMYLCASSPAYRGLEEAFFGQGTRLTVV.

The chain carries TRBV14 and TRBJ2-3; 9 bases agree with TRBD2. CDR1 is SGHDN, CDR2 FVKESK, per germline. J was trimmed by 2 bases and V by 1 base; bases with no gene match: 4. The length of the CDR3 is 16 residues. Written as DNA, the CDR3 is TGTGCCAGCAGCCAAGCGGGACTAGCCCACACAGATACGCAGTATTTT. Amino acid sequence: CASSQAGLAHTDTQYF. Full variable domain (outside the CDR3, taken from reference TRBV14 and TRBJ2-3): EAGVTQFPSHSVIEKGQTVTLRCDPISGHDNLYWYRRVMGKEIKFLLHFVKESKQDESGMPNNRFLAERTGGTYSTLKVQPAELEDSGVYFCASSQAGLAHTDTQYFGPGTRLTVL.

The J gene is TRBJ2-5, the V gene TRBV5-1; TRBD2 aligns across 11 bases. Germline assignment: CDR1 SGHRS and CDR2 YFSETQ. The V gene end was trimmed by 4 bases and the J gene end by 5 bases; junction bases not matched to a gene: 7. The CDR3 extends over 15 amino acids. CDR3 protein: CASSLTSGTRETQYF. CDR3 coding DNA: TGCGCCAGCAGCCTGACTAGCGGGACGCGGGAGACCCAGTACTTC.

The DNA for the CDR3 is TGTGCCAGCAGCTCCGGGACAGTGGACTATGGCTACACCTTC. Amino acids: CASSSGTVDYGYTF. The J gene is TRBJ1-2, the V gene TRBV7-2; TRBD1 agrees at 7 bases. CDR1 is SGHTA, CDR2 FQGNSA, per germline. V lost 4 bases and J lost 3; bases outside the gene matches: 5. The CDR3 has 14 residues.

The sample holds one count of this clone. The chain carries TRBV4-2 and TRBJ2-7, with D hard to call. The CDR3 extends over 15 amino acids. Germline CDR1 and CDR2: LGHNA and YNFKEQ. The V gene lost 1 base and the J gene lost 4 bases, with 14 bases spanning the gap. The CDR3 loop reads CASSQASPSGYEQYF. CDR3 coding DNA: TGTGCCAGCAGCCAAGCGTCACCTTCCGGGTACGAGCAGTACTTC.

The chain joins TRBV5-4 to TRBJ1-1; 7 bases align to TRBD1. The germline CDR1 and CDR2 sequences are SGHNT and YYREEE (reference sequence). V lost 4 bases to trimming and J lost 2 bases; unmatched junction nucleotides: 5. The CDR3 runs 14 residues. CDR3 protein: CASSRDRANTEAFF. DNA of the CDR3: TGTGCCAGCAGCCGGGACAGAGCAAACACTGAAGCTTTCTTT.

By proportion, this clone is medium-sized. Here the CDR3 reads CASSPEAGSGANVLTF. The CDR3, as DNA: TGCGCCAGCAGCCCAGAGGCGGGGTCTGGGGCCAACGTCCTGACTTTC. This rearrangement joins TRBV4-3 to TRBJ2-6; tentative D call: TRBD2 (6 bases). CDR3 length equals 16 residues. Germline CDR1 is LGHNA and CDR2 is YSLEER. V lost 4 bases and J 1 base, leaving 11 bases between the germline ends.

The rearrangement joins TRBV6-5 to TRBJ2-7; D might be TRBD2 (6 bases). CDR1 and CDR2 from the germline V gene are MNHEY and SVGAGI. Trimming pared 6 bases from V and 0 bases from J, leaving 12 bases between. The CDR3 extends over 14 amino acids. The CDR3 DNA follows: TGTGCCAGCAGGGGCGGAGGGAGCTCCTACGAGCAGTACTTC. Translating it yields CASRGGGSSYEQYF.

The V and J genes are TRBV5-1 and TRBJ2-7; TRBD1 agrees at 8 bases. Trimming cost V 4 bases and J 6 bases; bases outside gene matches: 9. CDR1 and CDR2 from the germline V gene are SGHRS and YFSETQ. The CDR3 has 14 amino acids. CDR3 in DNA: TGCGCCAGCAGCCGAGGACAGGGCATCCGCGAGCAGTACTTC. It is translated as CASSRGQGIREQYF.

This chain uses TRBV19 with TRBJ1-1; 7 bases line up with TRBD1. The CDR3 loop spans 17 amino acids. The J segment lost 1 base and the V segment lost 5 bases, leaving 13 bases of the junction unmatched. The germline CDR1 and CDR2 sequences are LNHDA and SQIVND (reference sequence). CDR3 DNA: TGTGCCAGTAGTCTAAGGACAGGAGGCGGGACGAACACTGAAGCTTTCTTT. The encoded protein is CASSLRTGGGTNTEAFF. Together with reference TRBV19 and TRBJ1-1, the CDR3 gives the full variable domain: DGGITQSPKYLFRKEGQNVTLSCEQNLNHDAMYWYRQDPGQGLRLIYYSQIVNDFQKGDIAEGYSVSREKKESFPLTVTSAQKNPTAFYLCASSLRTGGGTNTEAFFGQGTRLTVV.

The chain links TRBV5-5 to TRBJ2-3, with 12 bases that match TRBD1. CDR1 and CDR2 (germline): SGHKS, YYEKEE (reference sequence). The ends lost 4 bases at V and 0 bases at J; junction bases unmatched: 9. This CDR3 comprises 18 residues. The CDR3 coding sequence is TGTGCCAGCAGCCGCGGGACAGGGGGCAGGGGAAGCACAGATACGCAGTATTTT. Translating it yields CASSRGTGGRGSTDTQYF.

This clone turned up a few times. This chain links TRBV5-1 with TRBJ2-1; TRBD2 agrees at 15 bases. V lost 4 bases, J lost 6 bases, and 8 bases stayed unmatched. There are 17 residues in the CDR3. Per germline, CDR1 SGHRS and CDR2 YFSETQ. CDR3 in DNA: TGCGCCAGCAGCACTCGGACTAGCGGGAGGGAAAGCAATGAGCAGTTCTTC. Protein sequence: CASSTRTSGRESNEQFF.

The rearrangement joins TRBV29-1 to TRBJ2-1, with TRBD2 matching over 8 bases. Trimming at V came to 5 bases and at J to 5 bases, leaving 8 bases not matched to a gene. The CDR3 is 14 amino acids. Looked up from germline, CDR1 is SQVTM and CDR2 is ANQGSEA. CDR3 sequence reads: CSVLGLAGHNEQFF. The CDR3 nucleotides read TGCAGCGTTCTAGGTCTAGCGGGCCACAATGAGCAGTTCTTC.

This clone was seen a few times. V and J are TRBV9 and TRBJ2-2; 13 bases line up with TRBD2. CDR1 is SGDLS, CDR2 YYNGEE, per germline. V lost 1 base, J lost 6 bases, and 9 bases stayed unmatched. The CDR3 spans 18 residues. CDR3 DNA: TGTGCCAGCAGCGTAATCTCCCCGGGACTAGCGGGACCCGGGGAGCTGTTTTTT. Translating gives CASSVISPGLAGPGELFF.

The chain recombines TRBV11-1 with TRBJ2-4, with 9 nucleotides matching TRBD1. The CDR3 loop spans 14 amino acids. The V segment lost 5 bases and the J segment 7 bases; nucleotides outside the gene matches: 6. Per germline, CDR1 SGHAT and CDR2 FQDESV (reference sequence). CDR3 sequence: CASSRQGVGNIQYF. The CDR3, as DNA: TGTGCCAGCAGCCGACAGGGGGTTGGGAACATTCAGTACTTC.

The CDR3 DNA sequence: TGTGCCAGCAGCTTCTCCGGTTTTGATTACGAGCAGTACTTC. Translating it yields CASSFSGFDYEQYF. This chain links TRBV11-1 with TRBJ2-5, with D unresolved. The J call may be mistaken, given a closer DNA end match to TRBJ2-7. The CDR3 contains 14 residues. Germline lookup yields CDR1 SGHAT and CDR2 FQDESV (reference sequence).

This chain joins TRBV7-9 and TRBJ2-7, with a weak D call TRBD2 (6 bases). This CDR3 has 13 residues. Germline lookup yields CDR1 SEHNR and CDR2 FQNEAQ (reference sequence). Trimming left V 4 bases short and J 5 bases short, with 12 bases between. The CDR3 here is CASSSGRTNEQYF. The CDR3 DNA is TGTGCCAGCAGCTCAGGGAGGACAAACGAGCAGTACTTC.

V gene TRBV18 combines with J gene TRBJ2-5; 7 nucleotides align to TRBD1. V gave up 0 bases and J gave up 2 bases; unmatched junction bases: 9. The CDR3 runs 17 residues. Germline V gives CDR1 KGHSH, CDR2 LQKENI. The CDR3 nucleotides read TGTGCCAGCTCACCACCACTTAAGGGGACAGCTCAAGAGACCCAGTACTTC. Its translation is CASSPPLKGTAQETQYF.

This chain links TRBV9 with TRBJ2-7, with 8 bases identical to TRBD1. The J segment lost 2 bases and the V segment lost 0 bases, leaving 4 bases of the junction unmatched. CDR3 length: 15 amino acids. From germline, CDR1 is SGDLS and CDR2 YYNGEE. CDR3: CASSVAGTGPYEQYF. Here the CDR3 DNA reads TGTGCCAGCAGCGTAGCTGGGACAGGACCCTACGAGCAGTACTTC.

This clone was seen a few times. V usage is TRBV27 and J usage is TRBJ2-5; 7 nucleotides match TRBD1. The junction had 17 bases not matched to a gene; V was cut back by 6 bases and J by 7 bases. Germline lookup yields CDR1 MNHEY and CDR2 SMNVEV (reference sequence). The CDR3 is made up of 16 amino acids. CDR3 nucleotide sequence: TGTGCCAGCAGCCGTAGGAGACAGGGAAGCTCCGGGACCCAGTACTTC. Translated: CASSRRRQGSSGTQYF.

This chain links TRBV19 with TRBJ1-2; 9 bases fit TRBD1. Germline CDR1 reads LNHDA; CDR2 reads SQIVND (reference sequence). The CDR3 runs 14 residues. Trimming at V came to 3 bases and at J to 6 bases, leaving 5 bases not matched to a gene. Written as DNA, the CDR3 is TGTGCCAGTAGTATCCCAGACAGGGGGAATGGCTACACCTTC. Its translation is CASSIPDRGNGYTF.

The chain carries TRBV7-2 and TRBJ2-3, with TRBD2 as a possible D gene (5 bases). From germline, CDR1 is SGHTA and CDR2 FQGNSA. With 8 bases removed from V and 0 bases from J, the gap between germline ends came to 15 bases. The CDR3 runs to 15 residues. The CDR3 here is CASPTERSSTDTQYF. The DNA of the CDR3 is TGTGCCAGCCCCACAGAGCGGTCTAGCACAGATACGCAGTATTTT.

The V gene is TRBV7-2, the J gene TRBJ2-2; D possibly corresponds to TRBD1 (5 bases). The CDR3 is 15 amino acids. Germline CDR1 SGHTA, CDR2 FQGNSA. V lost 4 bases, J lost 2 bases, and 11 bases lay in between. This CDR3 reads CASSSDIANTGELFF. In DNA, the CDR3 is TGTGCCAGCAGCTCGGACATAGCTAACACCGGGGAGCTGTTTTTT. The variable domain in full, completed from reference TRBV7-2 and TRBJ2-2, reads GAGVSQSPSNKVTEKGKDVELRCDPISGHTALYWYRQSLGQGLEFLIYFQGNSAPDKSGLPSDRFSAERTGGSVSTLTIQRTQQEDSAVYLCASSSDIANTGELFFGEGSRLTVL.

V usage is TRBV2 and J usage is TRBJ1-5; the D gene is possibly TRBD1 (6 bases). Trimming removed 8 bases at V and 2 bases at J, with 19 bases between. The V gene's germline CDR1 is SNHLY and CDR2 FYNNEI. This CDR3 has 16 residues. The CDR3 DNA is TGTGCCAGCCGGGGCAGGGGAGCAGGAGGCAATCAGCCCCAGCATTTT. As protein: CASRGRGAGGNQPQHF.